A selection of T cell receptor beta chains follows, all from one sample in a study of cytotoxic CD8 clonotypes in ibrutinib-treated CLL. Clones were read by immunoSEQ multiplex PCR, and TCRdb kept only the in-frame ones, dropping some. In the table there are roughly 220,000 clones, nearly 80% of which are singletons. The material was PBMCs, obtained after 12 months of ibrutinib treatment. All receptors derive from a human donor with chronic lymphocytic leukemia. Each CDR3 is given with its conserved first and last residue. Fields, in order: V gene, J gene, clone size, D gene, CDR3 protein, CDR3 DNA. D genes are given only for firm matches. Only part of the rows carry a size: once, few, many, or a class if the clone is expanded.

>TRBV18|TRBJ2-7|-|TRBD1
CASSPRAGGFLNEQYF
TGTGCCAGCTCACCCCGAGCAGGGGGTTTTCTTAACGAGCAGTACTTC
>TRBV13|TRBJ2-6|few|-
CASSTTGTGANVLTF
TGTGCCAGCAGCACCACAGGGACTGGGGCCAACGTCCTGACTTTC
>TRBV7-9|TRBJ2-3|-|-
CASNLGRGQADTQYF
TGTGCCAGCAACCTAGGGAGGGGGCAGGCAGATACGCAGTATTTT
>TRBV18|TRBJ2-7|-|-
CASSPKRAAYEQYF
TGTGCCAGCTCACCAAAAAGAGCAGCCTACGAGCAGTACTTC
>TRBV25-1|TRBJ1-3|-|TRBD1
CASSDLQGARNTIYF
TGTGCCAGCAGTGACCTACAGGGGGCTCGTAACACCATATATTTT
>TRBV10-1|TRBJ2-2|once|-
CASSVGGTNTGELFF
TGCGCCAGCAGTGTGGGGGGTACCAACACCGGGGAGCTGTTTTTT
>TRBV2|TRBJ1-2|-|-
CASSEEGNNYGYTF
TGTGCCAGCAGTGAAGAGGGGAATAACTATGGCTACACCTTC
>TRBV15|TRBJ2-6|-|-
CATGGSSGSGANVLTF
TGTGCCACAGGGGGTAGTTCGGGCTCTGGGGCCAACGTCCTGACTTTC
>TRBV2|TRBJ2-1|-|TRBD2
CASSELTSGNQFF
TGTGCCAGCAGTGAGTTGACTAGCGGGAACCAGTTCTTC
>TRBV18|TRBJ1-1|once|-
CASSPGAGIAFF
TGTGCCAGCTCACCAGGTGCAGGGATCGCTTTCTTT
>TRBV11-1|TRBJ2-7|-|-
CASSKRSTQNYEQYF
TGTGCCAGCAGCAAACGGTCTACCCAAAACTACGAGCAGTACTTC
>TRBV10-2|TRBJ2-7|-|-
CASSIRGYEQYF
TGCGCCAGCAGTATAAGGGGCTACGAGCAGTACTTC
>TRBV6-1|TRBJ2-3|-|-
CASSIENTDTQYF
TGTGCCAGCAGTATAGAAAACACAGATACGCAGTATTTT
>TRBV10-3|TRBJ1-6|few|TRBD1
CAISENRGGSPLHF
TGTGCCATCAGTGAGAACAGGGGAGGTTCACCCCTCCACTTT
>TRBV6-6|TRBJ2-7|-|-
CASKPPTPWGEQYF
TGCGCCAGCAAGCCCCCTACCCCCTGGGGGGAGCAGTACTTC
>TRBV9|TRBJ1-3|-|TRBD1
CASSPPAGGRNTIYF
TGTGCCAGCAGCCCCCCCGCAGGGGGCCGAAACACCATATATTTT
>TRBV6-1|TRBJ2-5|few|-
CASSEAGYGQETQYF
TGTGCCAGCAGTGAAGCCGGCTATGGCCAAGAGACCCAGTACTTC
>TRBV7-2|TRBJ2-3|-|-
CASSLYPPGTSTDTQYF
TGTGCCAGCAGCTTATACCCCCCGGGTACAAGCACAGATACGCAGTATTTT
>TRBV13|TRBJ1-6|-|TRBD1
CASSLVLDRAGNSPLHF
TGTGCCAGCAGCCTCGTTCTCGACAGGGCGGGGAATTCACCCCTCCACTTT
>TRBV27|TRBJ1-5|-|TRBD1
CASSLWGQGRGSNQPQHF
TGTGCCAGCAGTTTATGGGGACAGGGGCGCGGGAGCAATCAGCCCCAGCATTTT
>TRBV7-9|TRBJ2-1|-|-
CASSLWGYNEQFF
TGTGCCAGCAGCTTATGGGGGTACAATGAGCAGTTCTTC
>TRBV9|TRBJ2-6|-|-
CASSVVSSGANVLTF
TGTGCCAGCAGCGTAGTGAGCTCTGGGGCCAACGTCCTGACTTTC
>TRBV25-1|TRBJ1-5|once|-
CASSGQDHNQPQHF
TGTGCCAGCAGTGGACAGGATCACAATCAGCCCCAGCATTTT
>TRBV6-5|TRBJ1-4|-|-
CASPARPATNEKLFF
TGTGCCAGCCCTGCTCGGCCAGCAACTAATGAAAAACTGTTTTTT
>TRBV4-2|TRBJ1-1|few|-
CASSQVSGIAEAFF
TGTGCCAGCAGCCAAGTATCAGGGATTGCTGAAGCTTTCTTT
>TRBV4-2|TRBJ2-7|-|TRBD1
CASSPGQGAYEQYF
TGTGCCAGCAGCCCAGGACAGGGGGCCTACGAGCAGTACTTC
>TRBV5-1|TRBJ2-3|-|TRBD1
CASSGPQGARGSTDTQYF
TGCGCCAGCAGCGGACCACAGGGGGCGAGGGGCAGCACAGATACGCAGTATTTT
>TRBV6-1|TRBJ1-4|-|-
CASKRSGNEKLFF
TGTGCCAGCAAAAGATCAGGGAATGAAAAACTGTTTTTT
>TRBV2|TRBJ1-2|once|-
CASSRWAGLGGGYTF
TGTGCCAGCAGTCGTTGGGCTGGGCTCGGCGGGGGCTACACCTTC
>TRBV25-1|TRBJ1-1|-|-
CASSDIKQGGLNTEAFF
TGTGCCAGCAGCGACATTAAGCAGGGTGGCTTGAACACTGAAGCTTTCTTT
>TRBV18|TRBJ2-5|-|-
CASSLGGGQETQYF
TGTGCCAGCTCCCTCGGAGGGGGCCAGGAGACCCAGTACTTC
>TRBV21-1|TRBJ2-1|-|-
CASSKADLAGTADHNEQFF
TGTGCCAGCAGCAAAGCCGATCTAGCGGGAACTGCTGACCACAATGAGCAGTTCTTC
>TRBV25-1|TRBJ1-6|-|TRBD1
CASSGPFGTAWGSPLHF
TGTGCCAGCAGTGGCCCTTTCGGGACAGCATGGGGTTCACCCCTCCACTTT
>TRBV18|TRBJ1-1|-|TRBD1
CASSPLPDRGSFF
TGTGCCAGCTCACCTTTACCGGACAGGGGTAGTTTCTTT
>TRBV27|TRBJ2-1|-|-
CASSFNEGSYNEQFF
TGTGCCAGCAGTTTTAATGAAGGCTCCTACAATGAGCAGTTCTTC
>TRBV19|TRBJ2-3|-|TRBD2
CASSISGRAADTQYF
TGTGCCAGTAGTATAAGCGGGAGGGCCGCAGATACGCAGTATTTT
>TRBV7-9|TRBJ2-2|-|TRBD2
CASSFSGGAAGELFF
TGTGCCAGCAGCTTTAGCGGGGGGGCCGCCGGGGAGCTGTTTTTT
>TRBV7-6|TRBJ2-7|-|-
CASSLAVTYEQYF
TGTGCCAGCAGCTTAGCTGTAACCTACGAGCAGTACTTC
>TRBV19|TRBJ1-5|-|-
CASSIVGFYSNQPQHF
TGTGCCAGTAGTATAGTTGGGTTTTATAGCAATCAGCCCCAGCATTTT
>TRBV5-1|TRBJ2-5|-|-
CASSLGLVGAQETQYF
TGCGCCAGCAGCTTGGGTCTAGTCGGGGCGCAAGAGACCCAGTACTTC
>TRBV27|TRBJ2-3|-|-
CASSSLSWTDTQYF
TGTGCCAGCAGTTCCCTTAGCTGGACAGATACGCAGTATTTT
>TRBV19|TRBJ1-2|few|-
CASSTEGLWGTLGYTF
TGTGCCAGTAGCACCGAAGGATTGTGGGGGACACTTGGCTACACCTTC
>TRBV4-1|TRBJ2-2|-|-
CASSQVATGELFF
TGCGCCAGCAGCCAAGTGGCCACCGGGGAGCTGTTTTTT
>TRBV6-5|TRBJ2-7|-|-
CASSYGAALYEQYF
TGTGCCAGCAGTTACGGGGCAGCACTCTACGAGCAGTACTTC
>TRBV29-1|TRBJ1-2|few|-
CSVELATRGGYTF
TGCAGCGTTGAGCTAGCGACCCGAGGGGGCTACACCTTC
>TRBV5-1|TRBJ1-5|-|TRBD1
CASSPTGEDQPQHF
TGCGCCAGCAGCCCCACAGGGGAGGATCAGCCCCAGCATTTT
>TRBV4-2|TRBJ2-3|-|-
CASSQGGPTDTQYF
TGTGCCAGCAGCCAAGGGGGGCCCACAGATACGCAGTATTTT
>TRBV18|TRBJ2-3|once|-
CASSPRAQGAPPTDTQYF
TGTGCCAGCTCACCACGTGCGCAGGGTGCCCCTCCGACAGATACGCAGTATTTT
>TRBV6-5|TRBJ2-3|-|TRBD2
CASMRREGPDTQYF
TGTGCCAGCATGAGGCGGGAGGGCCCGGATACGCAGTATTTT
>TRBV30|TRBJ1-2|few|-
CAWSVGGVKNYGYTF
TGTGCCTGGAGTGTAGGGGGGGTCAAAAACTATGGCTACACCTTC
>TRBV4-1|TRBJ2-7|-|-
CASSHGTNYEQYF
TGCGCCAGCAGCCACGGGACGAACTACGAGCAGTACTTC
>TRBV5-1|TRBJ1-1|-|-
CASSFQSAGEAFF
TGCGCCAGCAGCTTTCAGTCGGCGGGTGAAGCTTTCTTT
>TRBV29-1|TRBJ1-2|once|TRBD1
CSVDDPGQGAYGYTF
TGCAGCGTTGATGATCCGGGACAGGGGGCTTATGGCTACACCTTC
>TRBV6-1|TRBJ2-7|-|TRBD1
CASSPGTGINEQYF
TGTGCCAGCAGTCCCGGGACAGGGATTAACGAGCAGTACTTC
>TRBV2|TRBJ1-2|-|-
CASRAGTYYGYTF
TGTGCCAGCAGGGCCGGGACCTACTATGGCTACACCTTC